The 22 T cell receptor beta chains below were found in one sample sequenced in a study of metastatic and nonmetastatic thyroid tumors. Patients underwent thyroid surgery, and none had received any treatment before it. TCRdb re-called the PCR reads with MiXCR. The sample records 20,000 to 25,000 clones, 22% being singletons. Specimen: tumor tissue. Receptor source: a female donor with papillary thyroid cancer or a benign thyroid nodule (not recorded which). Some clones in this sample may be carry-over from other donors' samples.

This clone was observed many times. This rearrangement joins TRBV5-6 to TRBJ1-4; the D gene is possibly TRBD1 (5 bases). With 4 bases removed from V and 2 bases from J, the gap between germline ends came to 9 bases. CDR3 size: 14 residues. The germline gives CDR1 SGHDT, CDR2 YYEEEE. The CDR3 region is CASSRGATNEKLFF. CDR3 coding DNA: TGTGCCAGCAGCCGAGGGGCCACTAATGAAAAACTGTTTTTT.

The chain joins TRBV28 to TRBJ2-2; tentative D call: TRBD2 (6 bases). CDR1 MDHEN and CDR2 SYDVKM come from the germline V gene. There are 12 residues in the CDR3. Trimming left V 9 bases short and J 5 bases short, with 10 bases between. The CDR3 bases are TGTGCCAGTTGGGGGACTACCGGGGAGCTGTTTTTT. Encoded protein: CASWGTTGELFF.

This clone showed up just a few times. The chain has TRBV7-2 and TRBJ2-7, with 10 bases identical to TRBD1. CDR1 is SGHTA, CDR2 FQGNSA, per germline. V shed 6 bases, J shed 0 bases, and the junction held 8 bases outside the gene matches. This CDR3 has 16 residues. The CDR3 nucleotides are TGTGCCAGCAGAACCGGGACAGGGGCCAACTCCTACGAGCAGTACTTC. Protein: CASRTGTGANSYEQYF.

This clone was seen a few times. The rearrangement links TRBV6-1 to TRBJ2-7; the D gene is possibly TRBD1 (5 bases). The CDR3 spans 14 residues. V lost 3 bases and J lost 0, with 9 bases in between. Germline lookup yields CDR1 MNHNS and CDR2 SASEGT. CDR3 residues: CASSDGAPSYEQYF. Here the CDR3 DNA reads TGTGCCAGCAGTGATGGGGCTCCCTCCTACGAGCAGTACTTC.

This clone was seen once. CDR3 region: CSARDRFRVAGAYEQYF. For the CDR3, the DNA is TGCAGTGCTAGAGATCGTTTTCGGGTAGCGGGAGCCTACGAGCAGTACTTC. The V call is TRBV20-1, the J call TRBJ2-7; TRBD2 matches 9 bases. This CDR3 region has 17 residues. The junction had 11 bases not matched to a gene; V was cut back by 0 bases and J by 2 bases. CDR1 and CDR2 from the germline V gene are DFQATT and SNEGSKA (reference sequence).

This clone was seen at least ten times. This chain connects TRBV5-4 to TRBJ1-3, with 8 bases identical to TRBD1. This CDR3 has 15 residues. Germline CDR1 SGHNT, CDR2 YYREEE (reference sequence). V trimming: 3 bases; J trimming: 4 bases; junction bases outside the gene matches: 6. In nucleotides, the CDR3 is TGTGCCAGCAGCTCGCTCGACAGGGGAGGAAACACCATATATTTT. The encoded protein is CASSSLDRGGNTIYF. The full variable domain, its missing parts supplied by reference TRBV5-4 and TRBJ1-3, is ETGVTQSPTHLIKTRGQQVTLRCSSQSGHNTVSWYQQALGQGPQFIFQYYREEENGRGNFPPRFSGLQFPNYSSELNVNALELDDSALYLCASSSLDRGGNTIYFGEGSWLTVV.

The DNA of the CDR3 is TGTGCCAGCAGCCCCGGACCGCGCTATGGCTACACCTTC. Translated, it gives CASSPGPRYGYTF. The chain has TRBV11-2 and TRBJ1-2; D call uncertain. Germline assignment: CDR1 SGHAT and CDR2 FQNNGV. The CDR3 consists of 13 residues. V lost 5 bases to trimming and J lost 4 bases, with 11 bases between them.

The chain is built from TRBV11-1 and TRBJ2-7; 14 bases fit TRBD2. Germline loops: CDR1 SGHAT, CDR2 FQDESV (reference sequence). V lost 5 bases and J lost 3; bases outside the gene matches: 9. The CDR3 spans 17 residues. Written as DNA, the CDR3 is TGTGCCAGCAGCGTTGGACTAGCGGGAGGTGGTCGCTACGAGCAGTACTTC. Its protein is CASSVGLAGGGRYEQYF.

CDR3 amino acids: CASTLRGLYNEQFF. CDR3 DNA: TGTGCCAGCACCCTTAGGGGCCTTTACAATGAGCAGTTCTTC. The chain links TRBV12-3 or TRBV12-4 to TRBJ2-7, with D possibly being TRBD1 (5 bases). With the DNA end fitting TRBJ2-1 better, the J assignment may be wrong. The length of the CDR3 is 14 residues.

The V call is TRBV4-2, the J call TRBJ2-7, with TRBD2 matching 9 bases. The trim removed 1 base at V and 2 bases at J, leaving 3 bases unmatched. This CDR3 is built from 15 residues. Germline V CDR1 and CDR2: LGHNA, YNFKEQ. CDR3 sequence: CASSQVAGVAYEQYF. The CDR3 DNA follows: TGTGCCAGCAGCCAAGTAGCGGGAGTAGCCTACGAGCAGTACTTC.

At least ten counts were recorded for this clone. The V and J genes are TRBV11-2 and TRBJ1-1; weak D call: TRBD1 (5 bases). This CDR3 is 15 amino acids long. Between the trimmed V and J ends, which lost 6 bases and 1 base, there was a span of 15 bases. Germline CDR1 SGHAT, CDR2 FQNNGV. The CDR3 reads CASSSQGSGNTEAFF. The CDR3 DNA reads as TGTGCCAGCAGTAGCCAGGGCTCGGGGAACACTGAAGCTTTCTTT.

This clone was found many times. The chain couples TRBV7-8 to TRBJ1-4, with D tentatively TRBD1 (6 bases). Germline V CDR1 and CDR2: SGHVS, FQNEAQ. The CDR3 covers 18 residues. Trimming cost V 0 bases and J 2 bases, with 16 bases left between them. The CDR3 bases are TGTGCCAGCAGCTTAGCGAGGAACAGGGAATGGACTAATGAAAAACTGTTTTTT. Protein: CASSLARNREWTNEKLFF.

This clone has a handful of counts. This chain joins TRBV28 and TRBJ2-7; D unclear. Germline-derived CDR1 and CDR2 are MDHEN and SYDVKM. The CDR3 loop spans 13 amino acids. The V and J ends lost 7 bases and 1 base respectively, with 11 bases between them. The CDR3: CASKFPRSYEQYF. Written as DNA, the CDR3 is TGTGCCAGCAAGTTCCCCCGGTCCTACGAGCAGTACTTC.

This sequence joins TRBV12-3 or TRBV12-4 and TRBJ1-1; the D gene is possibly TRBD1 (6 bases). Trimming left V 6 bases short and J 11 bases short, with 13 bases between. The CDR3 loop spans 11 amino acids. This CDR3 is CASRTGTKAFF. The CDR3, as DNA: TGTGCCAGCAGGACCGGGACAAAGGCTTTCTTT.

The genes are TRBV2 and TRBJ2-7; D gene unclear. Germline loops: CDR1 SNHLY, CDR2 FYNNEI. This CDR3 is built from 11 residues. Deletions cut 11 bases from V and 2 bases from J, with 10 bases between. The CDR3 sequence: CASLRTYEQYF. DNA for the CDR3: TGTGCCTCCCTACGGACCTACGAGCAGTACTTC.

The sample holds many counts of this clone. V gene TRBV2 combines with J gene TRBJ2-5, with D perhaps matching TRBD2 (5 bases). The CDR3 runs to 14 residues. Germline V gives CDR1 SNHLY, CDR2 FYNNEI. Trimming removed 4 bases at V and 1 base at J, with 10 bases between. The CDR3 loop is CASSGGGGQETQYF. In nucleotides, the CDR3 is TGTGCCAGCAGTGGAGGAGGAGGCCAAGAGACCCAGTACTTC.

This clone was detected a few times. An end of the junction differs from the germline gene, which may be a read error. The CDR3 reads CTSFTGGEQYF. The CDR3, as DNA: TGTACCTCTTTCACGGGGGGCGAGCAGTACTTT. This rearrangement joins TRBV10-3 to TRBJ2-7; perhaps TRBD2 as D (7 bases). The CDR3 is 11 residues long. Germline CDR1 reads ENHRY; CDR2 reads SYGVKD.

The chain combines TRBV24-1 with TRBJ2-2, with unresolved D. CDR1 and CDR2 from the germline V gene are KGHDR and SFDVKD. The germline V and J ends were trimmed by 7 bases and 8 bases, with 13 bases remaining between them. This CDR3 is 13 amino acids long. The CDR3 nucleotides are TGTGCCACCAGGAGTGGTTTTGCGGGGGAGCTGTTTTTT. Encoded protein: CATRSGFAGELFF.

This clone counts as medium-sized. This chain connects TRBV6-2 or TRBV6-3 to TRBJ1-4; maybe TRBD1 (5 bases). CDR1 is MNHEY and CDR2 is SVGEGT in the germline V gene. V lost 8 bases, J lost 13 bases, and 23 bases lay in between. The CDR3 has 14 residues. The CDR3 here is CASVSRDSRTSLFF. In nucleotides, the CDR3 is TGTGCCAGCGTCTCCAGAGACAGCCGCACTTCACTGTTTTTT.

This clone came up a few times. The CDR3 DNA reads TGTGCCAGCAGTCCGGGAGACAGTTACACTGAAGCTTTCTTT. Translated, it gives CASSPGDSYTEAFF. The rearrangement uses TRBV28 and TRBJ1-1; D is perhaps TRBD1 (5 bases). Germline V gene sequence: CDR1 MDHEN, CDR2 SYDVKM. V was cut by 5 bases and J by 3 bases, with 13 bases left in between. CDR3 size: 14 residues. The entire variable domain, with the rest obtained from reference TRBV28 and TRBJ1-1, is as follows: DVKVTQSSRYLVKRTGEKVFLECVQDMDHENMFWYRQDPGLGLRLIYFSYDVKMKEKGDIPEGYSVSREKKERFSLILESASTNQTSMYLCASSPGDSYTEAFFGQGTRLTVV.

In its sample, this clone was seen a few times. This chain uses TRBV5-1 with TRBJ2-2; TRBD1 agrees at 10 bases. J was trimmed by 7 bases and V by 4 bases; bases with no gene match: 16. The CDR3 length is 18 residues. CDR1 is SGHRS and CDR2 is YFSETQ in the germline V gene. CDR3 nucleotides: TGCGCCAGCAGCACCGGGGACAGGGGACGAAACCGGGGCGGGGAGCTGTTTTTT. The encoded protein is CASSTGDRGRNRGGELFF.

The sample holds many counts of this clone. This chain links TRBV9 with TRBJ2-7, with 10 bases fitting TRBD2. CDR1 is SGDLS, CDR2 YYNGEE, per germline. Unmatched junction bases numbered 7, after V lost 4 bases and J lost 0 bases. This CDR3 is 16 amino acids long. CDR3 nucleotide sequence: TGTGCCAGCAGCTCCGGGACTAGCGTAAGCTCCTACGAGCAGTACTTC. It codes for CASSSGTSVSSYEQYF.